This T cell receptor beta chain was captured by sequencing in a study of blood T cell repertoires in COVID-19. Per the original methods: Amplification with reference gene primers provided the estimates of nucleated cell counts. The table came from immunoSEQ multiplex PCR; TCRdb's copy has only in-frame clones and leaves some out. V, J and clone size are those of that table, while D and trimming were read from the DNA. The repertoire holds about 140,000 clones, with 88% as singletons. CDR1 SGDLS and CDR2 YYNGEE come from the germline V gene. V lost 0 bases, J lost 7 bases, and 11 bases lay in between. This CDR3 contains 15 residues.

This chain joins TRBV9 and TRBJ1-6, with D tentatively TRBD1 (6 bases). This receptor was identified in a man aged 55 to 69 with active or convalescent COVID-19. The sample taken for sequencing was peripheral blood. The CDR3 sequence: CASSVEGGWNSPLHF. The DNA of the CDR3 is TGTGCCAGCAGCGTAGAGGGGGGGTGGAATTCACCCCTCCACTTT.